Listed below are T cell receptor beta chains from one sample, sequenced in a study of response to subunit inactivated influenza vaccine. TCRdb reprocessed the RT-PCR reads with MiXCR, giving one entry per CDR3 protein. The sample contains hundreds of thousands of distinct CDR3 sequences, 10% to 11% of which appear only once. Here the sequenced sample was PBMCs from blood, taken roughly 46 days after vaccination. The receptor source for this set is a man between 45 and 60 years old who received an inactivated influenza vaccine. Each CDR3 is given with its conserved first and last residue. A D gene is named only where the DNA matches it firmly. Size values are once, few and many counts, or a class for expanded clones, and some rows have none.

D | J | size | V | DNA | CDR3
NA | TRBJ2-5 | NA | TRBV28 | TGTGCCAGCAGTCAATCCCGGGGCTGGGAGACCCAGTACTTC | CASSQSRGWETQYF
NA | TRBJ2-1 | NA | TRBV20-1 | TGCAGTGCGGCGGGGCCGACCTACAATGAGCAGTTCTTC | CSAAGPTYNEQFF
NA | TRBJ2-3 | NA | TRBV21-1 | TGTGCCAGCAGCAAAGCCCCCCAGATACAGGAGCGCACAGATACGCAGTATTTT | CASSKAPQIQERTDTQYF
TRBD1 | TRBJ2-7 | many | TRBV6-5 | TGTGCCAGCAAGGGGGCCTCCTACGAGCAGTACTTC | CASKGASYEQYF
TRBD2 | TRBJ2-1 | many | TRBV4-3 | TGCGCCAGCAGCCAAGATCTTCCCCGTAGCGGGATACACAATGAGCAGTTCTTC | CASSQDLPRSGIHNEQFF
NA | TRBJ1-6 | many | TRBV6-2/TRBV6-3 | TGTGCCAGCAGTTACCAAGGAAATGCGACACCCCTCCACTTT | CASSYQGNATPLHF
TRBD1 | TRBJ1-2 | many | TRBV6-5 | TGTGCCAGCAGTTACTCGGGGACAGGGCCGACGGGTGGCTACACCTTC | CASSYSGTGPTGGYTF
TRBD1 | TRBJ1-3 | few | TRBV9 | TGTGCCAGCAGCGTAGGGGACAGAAGCTCTGGAAACACCATATATTTT | CASSVGDRSSGNTIYF
NA | TRBJ1-2 | few | TRBV12-3/TRBV12-4 | TGTGCCAGCAGTTTAGTAGACAGGCCGGGCTACACCTTC | CASSLVDRPGYTF
NA | TRBJ2-7 | NA | TRBV15 | TGTGCCACCAGCAGAGTTCCGCAGAAAACGGGGTACGAGCAGTACTTC | CATSRVPQKTGYEQYF
NA | TRBJ2-3 | many | TRBV2 | TGTGCCAGCAGTCCTTGGATCACAGATACGCAGTATTTT | CASSPWITDTQYF
TRBD2 | TRBJ2-7 | NA | TRBV5-1 | TGCGCCAGCAGCTTCAATAGCGGGAGTATCAACGAGCAGTACTTC | CASSFNSGSINEQYF
TRBD2 | TRBJ2-7 | NA | TRBV27 | TGTGCCAGCAGCTCCCTAGCGGGAGATCCCTACGAGCAGTACTTC | CASSSLAGDPYEQYF
NA | TRBJ2-5 | NA | TRBV7-8 | TGTGCCAGCAGCTCGACAGGATTTCAAGAGACCCAGTACTTC | CASSSTGFQETQYF
NA | TRBJ2-7 | few | TRBV4-3 | TGCGCCAGCAGCCAAGGTAGTAGGACCGAGCAGTACTTC | CASSQGSRTEQYF
NA | TRBJ1-2 | few | TRBV5-1 | TGCGCCAGCAGAGAGGGCCATGGCTACACCTTC | CASREGHGYTF
NA | TRBJ1-1 | NA | TRBV7-9 | TGTGCCAGCAGCTTAGGGGGCGGATTCACTGAAGCTTTCTTT | CASSLGGGFTEAFF
TRBD1 | TRBJ2-2 | few | TRBV12-3/TRBV12-4 | TGTGCCAGCAGTTTTGCAGGGGGTAACGGGGAGCTGTTTTTT | CASSFAGGNGELFF
NA | TRBJ2-7 | many | TRBV7-2 | TGTGCCAGCAGCCCTCGGGACCCCTTTTACGAGCAGTACTTC | CASSPRDPFYEQYF
NA | TRBJ2-7 | NA | TRBV18 | TGTGCCAGCTCACCTCCAATGAGCTCCTACGAGCAGTACTTC | CASSPPMSSYEQYF
NA | TRBJ1-4 | many | TRBV27 | TGTGCCAGCAGTTTCCACGGCCGAGGTCTAACTAATGAAAAACTGTTTTTT | CASSFHGRGLTNEKLFF
NA | TRBJ2-7 | few | TRBV20-1 | TGCAGTGCTAGCGGGCGGTTCTCCTACGAGCAGTACTTC | CSASGRFSYEQYF
NA | TRBJ2-3 | NA | TRBV5-1 | TGCGCCAGCAGCGGCACTAGGACTAGCACAGATACGCAGTATTTT | CASSGTRTSTDTQYF
TRBD1 | TRBJ2-7 | many | TRBV5-1 | TGCGCCAGCAGTTCGCAACCCGGGACAGGCTCCTACGAGCAGTACTTC | CASSSQPGTGSYEQYF
TRBD2 | TRBJ2-7 | NA | TRBV12-3/TRBV12-4 | TGTGCCAGCAGTTTGGGACTAGCGGGAAGTCTCGAGCAGTACTTC | CASSLGLAGSLEQYF
TRBD2 | TRBJ2-1 | NA | TRBV11-1 | TGTGCCAGCAGCCGAGGGCCGGGGGGAGTTGGCCCCTCGTACAATGAGCAGTTCTTC | CASSRGPGGVGPSYNEQFF
NA | TRBJ1-1 | NA | TRBV29-1 | TGCAGCGTTGAAACAGGGATGAACACTGAAGCTTTCTTT | CSVETGMNTEAFF
NA | TRBJ2-1 | NA | TRBV6-2/TRBV6-3 | TGTGCCAGCAGTAAGGCGGGACAACCATACAATGAGCAGTTCTTC | CASSKAGQPYNEQFF
NA | TRBJ2-5 | NA | TRBV20-1 | TGCAGTGCCGCTTCGGGTGCAGAGACCCAGTACTTC | CSAASGAETQYF
NA | TRBJ1-3 | NA | TRBV6-1 | TGTGTCAGCAGTCGGGGCCCACTCTCTGGAAACACCATATATTTT | CVSSRGPLSGNTIYF
TRBD1 | TRBJ1-2 | many | TRBV5-4 | TGTGCCAGCAGCCACAGGACAGGCGGCTACACCTTC | CASSHRTGGYTF
NA | TRBJ2-5 | NA | TRBV28 | TGTGCCAGCAGTTTACTGGACAACCAAGAGACCCAGTACTTC | CASSLLDNQETQYF
NA | TRBJ2-2 | many | TRBV5-1 | TGCGCCAGCAGCTTCGAAGGGGGCACCGGGGAGCTGTTTTTT | CASSFEGGTGELFF
TRBD1 | TRBJ2-5 | few | TRBV12-3/TRBV12-4 | TGTGCCAGCAGAACAGGGGCTGTGGAGACCCAGTACTTC | CASRTGAVETQYF